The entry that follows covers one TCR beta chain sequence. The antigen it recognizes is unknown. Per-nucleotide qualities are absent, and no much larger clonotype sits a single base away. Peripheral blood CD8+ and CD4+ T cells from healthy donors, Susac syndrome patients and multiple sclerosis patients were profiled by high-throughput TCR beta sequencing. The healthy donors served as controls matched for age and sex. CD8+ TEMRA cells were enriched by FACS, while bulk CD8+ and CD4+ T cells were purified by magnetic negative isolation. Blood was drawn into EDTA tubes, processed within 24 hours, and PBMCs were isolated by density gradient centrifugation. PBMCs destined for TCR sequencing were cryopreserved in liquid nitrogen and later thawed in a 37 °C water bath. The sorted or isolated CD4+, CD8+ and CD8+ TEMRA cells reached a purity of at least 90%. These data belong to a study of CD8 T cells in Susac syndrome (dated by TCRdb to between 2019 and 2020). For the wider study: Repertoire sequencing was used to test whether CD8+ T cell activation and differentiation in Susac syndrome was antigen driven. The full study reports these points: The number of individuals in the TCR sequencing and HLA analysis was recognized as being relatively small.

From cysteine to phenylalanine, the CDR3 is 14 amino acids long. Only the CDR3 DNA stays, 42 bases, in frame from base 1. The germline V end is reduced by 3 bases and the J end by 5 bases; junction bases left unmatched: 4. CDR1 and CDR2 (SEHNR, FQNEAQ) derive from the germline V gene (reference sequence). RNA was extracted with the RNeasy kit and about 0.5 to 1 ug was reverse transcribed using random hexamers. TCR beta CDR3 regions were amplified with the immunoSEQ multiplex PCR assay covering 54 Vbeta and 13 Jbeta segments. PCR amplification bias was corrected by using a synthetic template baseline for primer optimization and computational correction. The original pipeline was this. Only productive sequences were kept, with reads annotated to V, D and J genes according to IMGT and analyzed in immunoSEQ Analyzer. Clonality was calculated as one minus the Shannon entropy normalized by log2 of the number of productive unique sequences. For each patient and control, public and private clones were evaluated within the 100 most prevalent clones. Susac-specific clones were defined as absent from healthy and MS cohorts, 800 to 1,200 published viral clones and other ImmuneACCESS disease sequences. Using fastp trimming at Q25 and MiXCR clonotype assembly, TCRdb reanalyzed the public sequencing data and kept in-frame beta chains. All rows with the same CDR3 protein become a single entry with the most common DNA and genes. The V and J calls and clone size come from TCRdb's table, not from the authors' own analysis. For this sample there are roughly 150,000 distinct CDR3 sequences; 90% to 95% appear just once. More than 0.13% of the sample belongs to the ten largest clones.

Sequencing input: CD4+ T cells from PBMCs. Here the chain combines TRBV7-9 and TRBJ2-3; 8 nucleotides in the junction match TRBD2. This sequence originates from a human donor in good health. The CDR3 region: CASSFTSGLDTQYF. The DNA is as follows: TGTGCCAGCAGCTTTACTAGCGGCTTAGATACGCAGTATTTT.